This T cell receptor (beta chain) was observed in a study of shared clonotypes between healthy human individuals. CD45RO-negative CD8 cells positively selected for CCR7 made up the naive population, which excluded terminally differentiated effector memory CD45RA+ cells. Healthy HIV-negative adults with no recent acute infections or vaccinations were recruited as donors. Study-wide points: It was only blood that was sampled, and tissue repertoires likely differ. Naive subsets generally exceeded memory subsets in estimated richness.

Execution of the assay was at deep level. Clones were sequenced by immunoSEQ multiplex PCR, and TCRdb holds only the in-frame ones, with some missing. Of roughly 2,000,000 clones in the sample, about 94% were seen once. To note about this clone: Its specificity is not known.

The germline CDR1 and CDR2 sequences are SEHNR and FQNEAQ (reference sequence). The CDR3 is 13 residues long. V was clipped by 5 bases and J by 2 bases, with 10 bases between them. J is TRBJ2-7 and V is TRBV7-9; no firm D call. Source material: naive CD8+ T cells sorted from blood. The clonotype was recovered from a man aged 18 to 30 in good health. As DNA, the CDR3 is TGTGCCAGCAGCCCCCCGACGACCTACGAGCAGTACTTC. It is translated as CASSPPTTYEQYF.